Below, one T cell receptor beta chain is given with its context. Its antigen is unidentified. The sample belongs to a study of OX40 agonist ivuxolimab in advanced cancers. Overall study context: Participants, 75% to 90% male, averaged roughly 60 years of age, ranging from 23 to 79.

Study observations and caveats: Clonal expansion in partial responders at 0.1-3.0 mg/kg ranked among the lowest. The work left the antigen specificity of expanded peripheral T cells undetermined. At 0.1 to 3.0 mg/kg, CD4+ and CD8+ blood T cells expanded clonally by week 6.

Sequencing used immunoSEQ multiplex PCR; TCRdb keeps in-frame clones, though not all of them. The table has 60,000 to 85,000 clones, about 87% seen once. Germline values: CDR1 SGHNT, CDR2 YENEEA. The CDR3 is 15 residues long. V was clipped by 1 base and J by 8 bases, with 14 bases between them. This clonotype originated in an adult with an advanced solid tumor such as melanoma, head and neck, liver or kidney cancer. The sample in question was CD4+ or CD8+ T cells sorted from blood, obtained in a trial of the OX40 agonist ivuxolimab. The chain combines TRBV11-3 with TRBJ1-4, with D tentatively TRBD1 (5 bases). CDR3 sequence: CASSLGRGLGEKLFF. Here the CDR3 DNA reads TGTGCCAGCAGCTTAGGGCGGGGACTCGGAGAAAAACTGTTTTTT.